These 13 T cell receptor beta chains were sequenced from one sample in a study of T cell responses to AZD1222 COVID-19 vaccine. TCRdb's table, derived via immunoSEQ multiplex PCR, lists solely in-frame clones and lacks some. The table lists 95,000 to 100,000 clones, roughly 83% of them singletons, with more than 13% in the top ten. The sequencing used peripheral blood, collected 28 days after the second AZD1222 dose. These TCRs come from an adult who received the AZD1222 COVID-19 vaccine.

This clone was observed a single time. This sequence joins TRBV29-1 and TRBJ2-3; 11 positions agree with TRBD2. Trimming at V came to 6 bases and at J to 5 bases, leaving 10 bases not matched to a gene. Germline V gives CDR1 SQVTM, CDR2 ANQGSEA. The CDR3 length is 15 residues. CDR3 nucleotide sequence: TGCAGCGTGGAAATAGCGGGGGGGCGTGGAGATACGCAGTATTTT. It yields the protein CSVEIAGGRGDTQYF.

The CDR3 coding sequence is TGCGCCAGCAGCCAGGGAACCGGGACAGGGCCCTACAATGAGCAGTTCTTC. Translated, it gives CASSQGTGTGPYNEQFF. J is TRBJ2-1 and V is TRBV4-1; 9 nucleotides line up with TRBD1. The germline V gene encodes CDR1 MGHRA and CDR2 YSYEKL. The CDR3 spans 17 residues. V lost 3 bases to trimming and J lost 2 bases; unmatched junction nucleotides: 8.

The rearrangement links TRBV2 to TRBJ1-1; D is possibly TRBD1 (6 bases). From germline, CDR1 is SNHLY and CDR2 FYNNEI. V lost 4 bases and J 0 bases, leaving 12 bases between the germline ends. This CDR3 is built from 15 residues. As DNA, the CDR3 is TGTGCCAGCAGTGTTCAGGGGTTGATGAACACTGAAGCTTTCTTT. Protein product: CASSVQGLMNTEAFF.

The V call is TRBV5-6, the J call TRBJ2-1; D is perhaps TRBD1 (6 bases). Germline CDR1 reads SGHDT; CDR2 reads YYEEEE. CDR3 length: 12 amino acids. V lost 3 bases, J lost 9 bases, and 10 bases lay in between. In DNA, the CDR3 is TGTGCCAGCAGCTACAGGGCTGGTGAGCAGTTCTTC. This codes for CASSYRAGEQFF. Combining the CDR3 with reference TRBV5-6 and TRBJ2-1 gives the whole variable domain DAGVTQSPTHLIKTRGQQVTLRCSPKSGHDTVSWYQQALGQGPQFIFQYYEEEERQRGNFPDRFSGHQFPNYSSELNVNALLLGDSALYLCASSYRAGEQFFGPGTRLTVL.

This chain connects TRBV7-6 to TRBJ1-1, with a possible D match to TRBD1 (5 bases). The CDR3 has 14 residues. Trimming shortened V by 4 bases and J by 1 base, and 10 bases separated the two germline ends. Germline V gene data show CDR1 as SGHVS and CDR2 as FNYEAQ. In DNA, the CDR3 is TGTGCCAGCAGCTCGGGACTGCCGAACACTGAAGCTTTCTTT. As protein: CASSSGLPNTEAFF.

The chain has TRBV7-3 and TRBJ1-1, with D possibly being TRBD1 (5 bases). Deletions cut 2 bases from V and 2 bases from J, with 9 bases between. The CDR3 has 14 residues. Germline CDR1 SGHTA, CDR2 FQGTGA. CDR3: CASSLGRANTEAFF. CDR3 DNA sequence: TGTGCCAGCAGCTTAGGCAGGGCAAACACTGAAGCTTTCTTT.

The chain links TRBV2 to TRBJ1-2; the D gene is possibly TRBD1 (6 bases). V was cut by 3 bases and J by 3 bases, with 8 bases left in between. This CDR3 is 13 amino acids long. The V gene's germline CDR1 is SNHLY and CDR2 FYNNEI. CDR3 sequence (DNA): TGTGCCAGCAGTGAGGGGGCTGACTATGGCTACACCTTC. This codes for CASSEGADYGYTF. The variable domain in full, completed from reference TRBV2 and TRBJ1-2, reads EPEVTQTPSHQVTQMGQEVILRCVPISNHLYFYWYRQILGQKVEFLVSFYNNEISEKSEIFDDQFSVERPDGSNFTLKIRSTKLEDSAMYFCASSEGADYGYTFGSGTRLTVV.

Only one count was recorded for this clone. The chain employs TRBV24-1 and TRBJ2-2; 8 nucleotides align to TRBD2. J was trimmed by 4 bases and V by 1 base; bases with no gene match: 10. CDR3 length: 18 residues. Germline-derived CDR1 and CDR2 are KGHDR and SFDVKD. Here the CDR3 reads CATSDFNSGREGTGELFF. The CDR3 bases are TGTGCCACCAGTGATTTTAATTCGGGACGGGAGGGCACCGGGGAGCTGTTTTTT.

This clone has more than one count but fewer than ten. The genes are TRBV19 and TRBJ2-2; D gene ambiguous. Trimming removed 7 bases from V and 1 base from J, with 10 bases in between. Germline CDR1 reads LNHDA; CDR2 reads SQIVND (reference sequence). The CDR3 runs to 14 residues. The CDR3 DNA reads TGTGCCAGTAAGTTATTGGAGAACACCGGGGAGCTGTTTTTT. This encodes CASKLLENTGELFF.

V gene TRBV27 combines with J gene TRBJ2-2; 7 bases map to TRBD1. Germline CDR1 reads MNHEY; CDR2 reads SMNVEV (reference sequence). V lost 3 bases and J lost 0; bases outside the gene matches: 4. The CDR3 totals 16 residues. In DNA form, the CDR3 reads TGTGCCAGCAGTTTTGACAGGGCCCCGAACACCGGGGAGCTGTTTTTT. It yields the protein CASSFDRAPNTGELFF.

V gene TRBV6-1 combines with J gene TRBJ1-2; D is unresolved. V was cut by 3 bases and J by 7 bases, with 18 bases left in between. From germline, CDR1 is MNHNS and CDR2 SASEGT. The CDR3 has 15 amino acids. CDR3 loop: CASSEALTLPVGYTF. The CDR3 DNA reads TGTGCCAGCAGTGAGGCCCTGACACTCCCCGTTGGCTACACCTTC.

The V call is TRBV3-1 (or the pseudogene TRBV3-2), the J call TRBJ2-1; 8 bases match TRBD2. Germline assignment: CDR1 LGHDT and CDR2 YNNKEL (reference sequence). CDR3 length equals 17 residues. J gave up 5 bases and V 4 bases, and 13 bases lay outside the gene matches. The CDR3 DNA reads as TGTGCCAGCAGCCCCCCGTGGACGGGAGGGCCCCACAATGAGCAGTTCTTC. This codes for CASSPPWTGGPHNEQFF.

This chain connects TRBV3-1 (or the pseudogene TRBV3-2) to TRBJ2-2; D not resolved. Germline assignment: CDR1 LGHDT and CDR2 YNNKEL (reference sequence). The CDR3 extends over 15 amino acids. Between the trimmed V and J ends, which lost 2 bases and 8 bases, there was a span of 15 bases. CDR3 in DNA: TGTGCCAGCAGCCAAAAATCCCAGTCGGTAGGGGAGCTGTTTTTT. Translated: CASSQKSQSVGELFF.